This TCR beta chain came from a study of blood T cell repertoires in COVID-19. CDR1 is SEHNR and CDR2 is FQNEAQ in the germline V gene (reference sequence). The V segment lost 1 base and the J segment 7 bases; nucleotides outside the gene matches: 6. The CDR3 runs to 15 residues. Using immunoSEQ multiplex PCR, the repertoire was profiled, and TCRdb retains in-frame clones only, with some absent. Here the sample spans roughly 250,000 clones, over 75% being singletons. Patients at the Seattle site were enrolled during active infection and followed longitudinally. The chain links TRBV7-9 to TRBJ1-4; 7 nucleotides align to TRBD1. The sample consisted of peripheral blood. This TCR derives from a human donor with COVID-19, enrolled during active disease. The donor label of this sample is uncertain. The CDR3 reads CASSLVRGRSEKLFF. DNA for the CDR3: TGTGCCAGCAGCTTAGTAAGGGGGCGGTCTGAAAAACTGTTTTTT.